This TCR beta chain was identified during a study of blood T cell repertoires in COVID-19. In germline, CDR1 is SGDLS, CDR2 YYNGEE. The V segment lost 6 bases and the J segment 4 bases; nucleotides outside the gene matches: 9. The CDR3 has 16 amino acids. Generated by immunoSEQ multiplex PCR, the TCRdb table keeps only in-frame clones and is missing some. The sample includes approximately 100,000 clones, roughly nine tenths of them seen just once. The receptor was derived from a woman aged 80 or older with active COVID-19. The sequencing input was peripheral blood. The chain joins TRBV9 to TRBJ2-1; 11 bases fit TRBD2. For the CDR3, the DNA is TGTGCCAGCACTCCCACCGGGACTAGCGGATACAATGAGCAGTTCTTC. It specifies CASTPTGTSGYNEQFF.